These 32 T cell receptor beta chains were all obtained from the same sample, sequenced in a study of CD8 T cells in Susac syndrome. Reverse transcription of roughly 0.45 to 1 ug RNA used random hexamers. TCRdb reanalysed the immunoSEQ multiplex PCR reads using MiXCR and keeps one entry per CDR3 protein. The profile shows tens of thousands of distinct CDR3 sequences, 90% to 95% of them singletons. Sequenced material: CD4+ T cells from PBMCs. Receptors originate from a human donor with Susac syndrome.

This rearrangement joins TRBV14 to TRBJ2-2; tentatively, D is TRBD2 (6 bases). The V and J ends lost 4 bases and 4 bases respectively, with 13 bases between them. Looked up from germline, CDR1 is SGHDN and CDR2 is FVKESK. The CDR3 has 15 amino acids. This chain's CDR3 is CASSPQAGPTGELFF. The CDR3 DNA sequence: TGTGCCAGCAGCCCCCAGGCGGGACCCACCGGGGAGCTGTTTTTT.

The rearrangement links TRBV7-2 to TRBJ2-5; D remains unclear. V was pared by 1 base and J by 5 bases, with 14 bases between. This CDR3 has 15 residues. The germline V gene has CDR1 SGHTA and CDR2 FQGNSA. CDR3 DNA: TGTGCCAGCAGCTTAGGTGATTCTAACTTTGAGACCCAGTACTTC. It encodes CASSLGDSNFETQYF.

V and J are TRBV28 and TRBJ2-1; TRBD2 might be the D (5 bases). Germline V lookup: CDR1 MDHEN, CDR2 SYDVKM. Trimming stripped 8 bases from V and 9 bases from J, with 17 bases between. The length of the CDR3 is 13 residues. As DNA, the CDR3 is TGTGCCAGCGCCCGGACTTCCCGAGCTGAGCAGTTCTTC. Its protein product is CASARTSRAEQFF.

This clonotype was recorded a few times. CDR3 sequence reads: CASSLIGDTQYF. The DNA of the CDR3 is TGTGCCAGCAGCTTAATAGGGGATACGCAGTATTTT. The chain combines TRBV7-2 with TRBJ2-3, with D unresolved. The CDR3 has 12 amino acids. Trimming pared 2 bases from V and 6 bases from J, leaving 6 bases between. CDR1 and CDR2 (germline): SGHTA, FQGNSA.

This chain connects TRBV4-2 to TRBJ1-1; D call uncertain. Germline assignment: CDR1 LGHNA and CDR2 YNFKEQ. V was clipped by 2 bases and J by 2 bases, with 9 bases between them. CDR3 length equals 14 residues. In DNA, the CDR3 is TGTGCCAGCAGCCAAACACAGAGTAACACTGAAGCTTTCTTT. Its translation is CASSQTQSNTEAFF.

CDR3 nucleotide sequence: TGTGCCAGCAGGGCAGGGAGCGTAGAGACCCAGTACTTC. As protein: CASRAGSVETQYF. This chain links TRBV2 with TRBJ2-5; either TRBD1 or TRBD2 may supply D (5 bases each). The CDR3 is made up of 13 amino acids. Germline loops: CDR1 SNHLY, CDR2 FYNNEI. V was shortened by 6 bases and J by 4 bases, with 12 bases between the two germline ends.

The chain combines TRBV20-1 with TRBJ2-7; 10 bases match TRBD1. The CDR3 loop spans 15 amino acids. With 1 base clipped from V and 2 bases from J, the junction kept 5 bases outside the gene matches. Per the germline V gene, CDR1 is DFQATT and CDR2 is SNEGSKA (reference sequence). This chain's CDR3 is CSARGPGQGPYEQYF. The CDR3, as DNA: TGCAGTGCTAGAGGTCCGGGACAGGGGCCCTACGAGCAGTACTTC.

DNA for the CDR3: TGCAGTGCCACACTCAGGGGCGGTCAGCCCCAGCATTTT. Its protein product is CSATLRGGQPQHF. This chain joins TRBV20-1 and TRBJ1-5, with D possibly being TRBD1 (6 bases). Germline V gives CDR1 DFQATT, CDR2 SNEGSKA (reference sequence). Trimming stripped 6 bases from V and 6 bases from J, with 15 bases between. The CDR3 consists of 13 residues.

The J gene is TRBJ2-5, the V gene TRBV29-1; 9 nucleotides match TRBD1. Germline V lookup: CDR1 SQVTM, CDR2 ANQGSEA. This CDR3 has 14 residues. With V trimmed by 5 bases and J by 2 bases, 6 bases remained unmatched. The DNA for the CDR3 is TGCAGCGTTATAGGACAGGGGTTACAAGAGACCCAGTACTTC. It encodes CSVIGQGLQETQYF.

The CDR3 sequence is CASSTGPEAFF. CDR3 nucleotide sequence: TGCGCCAGCAGCACGGGTCCTGAAGCTTTCTTT. The rearrangement uses TRBV5-1 and TRBJ1-1, with D unresolved. The CDR3 is 11 residues long. Germline assignment: CDR1 SGHRS and CDR2 YFSETQ. V lost 4 bases to trimming and J lost 6 bases, with 7 bases between them.

The chain has TRBV30 and TRBJ2-3; D is possibly TRBD1 (5 bases). V lost 4 bases to trimming and J lost 2 bases, with 10 bases between them. The CDR3 loop spans 13 amino acids. The germline gives CDR1 GTSNPN, CDR2 SVGIG (reference sequence). The CDR3 loop reads CAWIDRSTDTQYF. The CDR3 DNA sequence: TGTGCCTGGATCGACAGATCCACAGATACGCAGTATTTT.

The chain is built from TRBV12-3 or TRBV12-4 and TRBJ2-7; no clear D gene. This CDR3 is 14 amino acids long. Trimming took 5 bases from V and 0 from J, leaving 11 bases between them. CDR3: CASSVTASSYEQYF. The CDR3 nucleotides read TGTGCCAGCAGTGTGACTGCGAGCTCCTACGAGCAGTACTTC.

The chain joins TRBV5-1 to TRBJ2-3; no clear D gene. Trimming removed 5 bases at V and 2 bases at J, with 9 bases between. The CDR3 contains 13 residues. Germline CDR1 SGHRS, CDR2 YFSETQ. The CDR3 protein is CASRSFFTDTQYF. DNA of the CDR3: TGCGCCAGCAGATCGTTTTTCACAGATACGCAGTATTTT.

This clonotype came up a few times. The rearrangement uses TRBV7-9 and TRBJ1-1, with D unresolved. Germline V CDR1 and CDR2: SEHNR, FQNEAQ (reference sequence). CDR3 size: 13 residues. V gave up 5 bases and J gave up 1 base, with 8 bases separating them. The CDR3 is CASSQGGNTEAFF. The CDR3 DNA sequence: TGTGCCAGCAGCCAAGGCGGGAACACTGAAGCTTTCTTT.

This sequence joins TRBV7-2 and TRBJ1-1; D not certain. Per germline, CDR1 SGHTA and CDR2 FQGNSA. V was trimmed by 5 bases and J by 0 bases, leaving 7 bases between them. The CDR3 loop spans 13 amino acids. In DNA, the CDR3 is TGTGCCAGCAGCCCATCCCTGAACACTGAAGCTTTCTTT. Amino acids: CASSPSLNTEAFF.

The gene calls are TRBV27 and TRBJ2-3; TRBD2 aligns across 8 bases. V lost 2 bases, J lost 4 bases, and 8 bases stayed unmatched. This CDR3 has 16 amino acids. The V gene's germline CDR1 is MNHEY and CDR2 SMNVEV (reference sequence). CDR3 in DNA: TGTGCCAGCAGTTTAAGGCGGGGGGTAAGCGCAGATACGCAGTATTTT. Protein sequence: CASSLRRGVSADTQYF.

The chain combines TRBV7-2 with TRBJ2-3, with unresolved D. Germline-derived CDR1 and CDR2 are SGHTA and FQGNSA. The CDR3 runs 14 residues. V was clipped by 4 bases and J by 3 bases, with 11 bases between them. The CDR3 DNA reads TGTGCCAGCAGCTCACCGACCTGGACAGATACGCAGTATTTT. This encodes CASSSPTWTDTQYF.

This sequence joins TRBV7-9 and TRBJ2-3; D gene unclear. CDR3 size: 13 residues. Germline V gene sequence: CDR1 SEHNR, CDR2 FQNEAQ (reference sequence). Deletions cut 6 bases from V and 2 bases from J, with 9 bases between. The CDR3 nucleotides are TGTGCCAGCAGGACGCCCAACACAGATACGCAGTATTTT. Protein product: CASRTPNTDTQYF.

The rearrangement joins TRBV25-1 to TRBJ1-2; D is unclear. Germline lookup yields CDR1 MGHDK and CDR2 SYGVNS. V lost 2 bases, J lost 4 bases, and 11 bases lay in between. The CDR3 sequence is 14 residues long. CDR3 region: CASSEGTPPYGYTF. Written as DNA, the CDR3 is TGTGCCAGCAGTGAAGGAACACCGCCCTATGGCTACACCTTC.

The gene calls are TRBV2 and TRBJ2-7; TRBD1 aligns across 8 bases. The J segment lost 6 bases and the V segment lost 2 bases, leaving 9 bases of the junction unmatched. From germline, CDR1 is SNHLY and CDR2 FYNNEI. The CDR3 contains 15 residues. CDR3 nucleotide sequence: TGTGCCAGCAGTGAAAGTCAGGGGGCGCGCTCCGAGCAGTACTTC. It encodes CASSESQGARSEQYF.

This sequence joins TRBV29-1 and TRBJ1-1, with no clear D. Trimming cost V 4 bases and J 0 bases, with 15 bases left between them. Germline assignment: CDR1 SQVTM and CDR2 ANQGSEA. CDR3 size: 15 residues. The CDR3 here is CSVVTGFLMNTEAFF. Here the CDR3 DNA reads TGCAGCGTTGTAACGGGGTTTTTGATGAACACTGAAGCTTTCTTT.

The chain employs TRBV5-1 and TRBJ2-7; 12 bases are a match to TRBD2. V lost 2 bases to trimming and J lost 6 bases; unmatched junction nucleotides: 9. The germline CDR1 and CDR2 sequences are SGHRS and YFSETQ. The CDR3 extends over 16 amino acids. CDR3 region: CASSFRSSGGAPEQYF. DNA of the CDR3: TGCGCCAGCAGCTTTAGGTCTAGCGGGGGGGCTCCCGAGCAGTACTTC. Looking up the rest from reference TRBV5-1 and TRBJ2-7 gives the full variable domain: KAGVTQTPRYLIKTRGQQVTLSCSPISGHRSVSWYQQTPGQGLQFLFEYFSETQRNKGNFPGRFSGRQFSNSRSEMNVSTLELGDSALYLCASSFRSSGGAPEQYFGPGTRLTVT.

The chain employs TRBV2 and TRBJ1-3; 8 bases match TRBD1. Trimming took 2 bases from V and 0 from J; bases not matched to a gene: 3. CDR3 length: 16 residues. CDR1 SNHLY and CDR2 FYNNEI come from the germline V gene. The DNA of the CDR3 is TGTGCCAGCAGTGAACAGGGGGCGAGCTCTGGAAACACCATATATTTT. Protein: CASSEQGASSGNTIYF. Based on the CDR3 plus reference TRBV2 and TRBJ1-3, the full variable domain is EPEVTQTPSHQVTQMGQEVILRCVPISNHLYFYWYRQILGQKVEFLVSFYNNEISEKSEIFDDQFSVERPDGSNFTLKIRSTKLEDSAMYFCASSEQGASSGNTIYFGEGSWLTVV.

The CDR3 spells CASSLAGLGQNRYEQYF. CDR3 DNA sequence: TGCGCCAGCAGCTTGGCCGGCCTTGGACAGAACCGCTACGAGCAGTACTTC. The chain employs TRBV5-1 and TRBJ2-7, with D tentatively TRBD1 (6 bases). Germline V gene data show CDR1 as SGHRS and CDR2 as YFSETQ. Between the trimmed V and J ends, which lost 0 bases and 3 bases, there was a span of 19 bases. The length of the CDR3 is 17 residues.

The chain employs TRBV6-2 or TRBV6-3 and TRBJ2-7; no firm D call. The V gene lost 6 bases and the J gene lost 3 bases, with 18 bases spanning the gap. Germline CDR1 MNHEY, CDR2 SVGEGT. This CDR3 is built from 15 residues. Here the CDR3 reads CASRPHPGPNYEQYF. The CDR3 DNA is TGTGCCAGCAGGCCCCACCCCGGGCCGAACTACGAGCAGTACTTC.

This clonotype was observed once. The chain combines TRBV12-3 or TRBV12-4 with TRBJ1-1; TRBD1 matches 7 bases. The CDR3 is 15 amino acids. V shed 5 bases and J 4 bases; nucleotides not matched to a gene: 10. CDR3 DNA: TGTGCCAGCAGTCGTCGACAGGGCCGGGGCACTGAAGCTTTCTTT. Amino acid sequence: CASSRRQGRGTEAFF.

DNA for the CDR3: TGTGCCAGCAGTGACTCAATGGTCGGTTTTGGGCAGTTCTTC. Amino acids: CASSDSMVGFGQFF. V gene TRBV6-4 combines with J gene TRBJ2-1, with D uncertain. Germline V gene sequence: CDR1 MRHNA, CDR2 SNTAGT. The CDR3 covers 14 residues. V was trimmed by 0 bases and J by 12 bases, leaving 15 bases between them.

The V call is TRBV11-2, the J call TRBJ2-7; 9 bases are shared with TRBD1. The length of the CDR3 is 14 residues. The trim removed 4 bases at V and 9 bases at J, leaving 10 bases unmatched. The germline gives CDR1 SGHAT, CDR2 FQNNGV. The CDR3 spells CASSSGTGLGVQYF. CDR3 bases: TGTGCCAGCAGCTCCGGGACAGGGTTAGGAGTGCAGTACTTC.

This clonotype was detected once. This chain connects TRBV25-1 to TRBJ2-7; 8 nucleotides align to TRBD2. Trimming cost V 9 bases and J 4 bases; bases outside gene matches: 11. This CDR3 spans 14 amino acids. Germline loops: CDR1 MGHDK, CDR2 SYGVNS. The CDR3 here is CASRNHGTSYEQYF. The CDR3, as DNA: TGTGCCAGTCGGAACCATGGGACTAGTTACGAGCAGTACTTC.

The V call is TRBV4-1, the J call TRBJ2-7; 11 bases agree with TRBD1. This CDR3 spans 19 amino acids. V gave up 0 bases and J gave up 3 bases; unmatched junction bases: 13. Germline V gene lookup returns CDR1 MGHRA and CDR2 YSYEKL. This chain's CDR3 is CASSQERFGTGGRSYEQYF. DNA of the CDR3: TGCGCCAGCAGCCAAGAACGATTCGGGACAGGGGGTCGAAGCTACGAGCAGTACTTC.

This chain links TRBV20-1 with TRBJ2-5; possibly TRBD2 for D (5 bases). The V and J ends lost 4 bases and 5 bases respectively, with 14 bases between them. The germline gives CDR1 DFQATT, CDR2 SNEGSKA (reference sequence). This CDR3 has 13 residues. CDR3 amino acids: CSAILRELETQYF. CDR3 DNA: TGCAGTGCTATTTTGAGGGAACTGGAGACCCAGTACTTC.

This chain links TRBV9 with TRBJ2-2, with TRBD1 identical over 11 bases. J was trimmed by 13 bases and V by 6 bases; bases with no gene match: 11. CDR1 and CDR2 from the germline V gene are SGDLS and YYNGEE. The length of the CDR3 is 14 residues. The CDR3 bases are TGTGCCAGCACTGGACAGGGGGCCGTTAAGGGGCTGTTTTTT. It specifies CASTGQGAVKGLFF. The variable domain in full, completed from reference TRBV9 and TRBJ2-2, reads DSGVTQTPKHLITATGQRVTLRCSPRSGDLSVYWYQQSLDQGLQFLIQYYNGEERAKGNILERFSAQQFPDLHSELNLSSLELGDSALYFCASTGQGAVKGLFFGEGSRLTVL.